Listed here is a single T cell receptor (beta chain). Its recognized antigen is unknown. No much larger clonotype is one base removed from it; base qualities were not supplied. Each collaborating institution followed its own protocols to collect whole blood in K2EDTA tubes. For TCRbeta analysis, collaborators shipped samples in one of three forms: frozen whole blood, isolated PBMCs, or DNA extracted from either of those sample types. The data stem from a study of blood T cell repertoires in COVID-19 (dated by TCRdb to the early 2020s). With respect to the entire study: Samples covering the acute and convalescent phases of COVID-19 were provided by collaborators in the United States, Italy and Spain. The prospective study material was composed of cDNA or gDNA derived from T cells, B-cell-depleted T cells, or PBMCs. Deeply sampled blood TCRbeta repertoires from subjects exposed to, actively infected with, or recovered from COVID-19 were included in the dataset. The repertoires were released in a freely available public database intended as a resource for research on the immune response to SARS-CoV-2. The samples were drawn from the first 160 participants of the ongoing ImmuneRACE study and from some 1,300 subjects provided by 6 global collaborators. The sample metadata nearly always contained a de-identified subject ID, COVID-19 status, age in years and sex. HLA class I and class II types, where available, came from metadata supplied by the sample provider rather than from assay-based typing. Broad study findings and their caveats: The quantity of clinical and demographic metadata differed by source and by participant and was supplied without curation.

Reading from cysteine to phenylalanine, the CDR3 counts 15 amino acids. The read is trimmed to its CDR3 DNA, 45 bases read in frame from base 1. In the germline V gene (reference sequence), CDR1 corresponds to SEHNR and CDR2 to FQNEAQ. The junction carries 17 bases between V and J, which are trimmed by 5 bases and 4 bases respectively. The immunoSEQ Assay, a bias-controlled multiplex PCR, was used to amplify TCRbeta CDR3 regions from genomic DNA. For the original study's pipeline: Within the assay, amplification of reference gene primers was used to estimate how many nucleated cells each sample contained. To quantify the absolute abundance of each unique TCRbeta CDR3 rearrangement, sequence reads were collapsed and filtered. For each sample, productive Simpson clonality was calculated by taking the square root of Simpson's diversity index across productive rearrangements. As stored in TCRdb, this immuneACCESS dataset retains in-frame rearrangements with V and J assigned. A fraction of the clones does not appear; measured against another copy, unresolved V genes explain less than half of the discrepancy, and the remainder lacks a known reason. Clonal size and the V and J genes are those of that table, whereas D and trimming came from the DNA. The sample table holds about 120,000 clones, of which about 80% were seen once. The leading ten clones occupy roughly 17% of the sample.

The chain is made from TRBV7-9 and TRBJ2-5; D gene: possibly TRBD2, on 5 matching bases. Material: peripheral blood. This TCR was recovered from a man in his sixties with active or convalescent COVID-19. The CDR3: CASSTRALARETQYF. The DNA reads TGTGCCAGCAGCACCCGGGCCTTAGCGAGAGAGACCCAGTACTTC.